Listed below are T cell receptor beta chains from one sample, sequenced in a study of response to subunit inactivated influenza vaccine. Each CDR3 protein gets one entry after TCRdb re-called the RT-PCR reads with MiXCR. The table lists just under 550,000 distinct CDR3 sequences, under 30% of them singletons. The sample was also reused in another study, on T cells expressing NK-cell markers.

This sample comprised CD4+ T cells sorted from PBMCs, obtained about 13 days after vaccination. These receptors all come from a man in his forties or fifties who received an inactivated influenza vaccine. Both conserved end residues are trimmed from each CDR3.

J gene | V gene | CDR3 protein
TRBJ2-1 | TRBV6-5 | ASSYSWRGGSYNEQF
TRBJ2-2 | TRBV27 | ATRQGATNTGELF
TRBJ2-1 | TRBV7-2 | ASSLGASGRGNEQF
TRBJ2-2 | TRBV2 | ASSVRGAYTGELF
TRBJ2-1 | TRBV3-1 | ASSRNRGSDNEQF
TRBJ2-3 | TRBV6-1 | ASSARQFSTDTQY
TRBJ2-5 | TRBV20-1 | SARWTGEQTAY
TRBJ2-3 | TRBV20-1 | SASLLDRGGSTTDTQY
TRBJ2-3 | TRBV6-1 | ASSQYRSTDTQY
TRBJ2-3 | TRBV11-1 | ASSLVASTRTDTQY
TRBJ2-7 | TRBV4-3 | ASSQYPLGRRYEQY
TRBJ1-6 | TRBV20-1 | SARDSQGMNSPLH
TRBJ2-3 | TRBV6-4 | ASSDSRLTDTQY
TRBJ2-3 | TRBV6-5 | ASSYGASVREKDTQY
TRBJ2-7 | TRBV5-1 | ASSPGSSGVPYEQY
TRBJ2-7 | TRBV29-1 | SVGLRLAASYEQY